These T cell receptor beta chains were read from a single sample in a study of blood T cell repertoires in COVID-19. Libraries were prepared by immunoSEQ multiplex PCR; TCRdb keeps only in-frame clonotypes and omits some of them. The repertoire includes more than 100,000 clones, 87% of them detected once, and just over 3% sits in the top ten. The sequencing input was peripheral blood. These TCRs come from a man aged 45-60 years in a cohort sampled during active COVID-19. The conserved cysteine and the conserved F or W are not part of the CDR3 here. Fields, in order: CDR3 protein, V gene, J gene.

CDR3 protein: ASRGSGTAKGGAF; V gene: TRBV27; J gene: TRBJ1-1
CDR3 protein: ASSQVPPRPGGEKLF; V gene: TRBV3-1/TRBV3-2; J gene: TRBJ1-4
CDR3 protein: ASSSDRFGGYT; V gene: TRBV28; J gene: TRBJ1-2
CDR3 protein: ASSFEVGVLQH; V gene: TRBV12-3/TRBV12-4; J gene: TRBJ1-5
CDR3 protein: ASSYWGGSIQNEQF; V gene: TRBV18; J gene: TRBJ2-1
CDR3 protein: ASSARQGAVTDTQY; V gene: TRBV11-2; J gene: TRBJ2-3
CDR3 protein: ASSEAWASGFATDTQY; V gene: TRBV6-1; J gene: TRBJ2-3
CDR3 protein: ASSWGLAGSAQTQY; V gene: TRBV7-9; J gene: TRBJ2-5
CDR3 protein: ASSPAAGTGDNEQF; V gene: TRBV5-4; J gene: TRBJ2-1
CDR3 protein: ASSLQGLGNSPLH; V gene: TRBV6-5; J gene: TRBJ1-6
CDR3 protein: ASSFDGTQQNIQY; V gene: TRBV5-1; J gene: TRBJ2-4
CDR3 protein: ASSLGQNTEAF; V gene: TRBV7-3; J gene: TRBJ1-1
CDR3 protein: ASSSRTGLETQY; V gene: TRBV28; J gene: TRBJ2-5
CDR3 protein: ASSVIQGTNTEAF; V gene: TRBV9; J gene: TRBJ1-1
CDR3 protein: ASSDGTVSNQPQH; V gene: TRBV2; J gene: TRBJ1-5
CDR3 protein: ASTRTGAVPQH; V gene: TRBV6-5; J gene: TRBJ1-5
CDR3 protein: ASSDRRGNTEAF; V gene: TRBV19; J gene: TRBJ1-1
CDR3 protein: SVEDRAGDSRGYT; V gene: TRBV29-1; J gene: TRBJ1-2
CDR3 protein: ASSPAGGETQY; V gene: TRBV5-1; J gene: TRBJ2-5
CDR3 protein: ASRGQGALYQPQH; V gene: TRBV28; J gene: TRBJ1-5